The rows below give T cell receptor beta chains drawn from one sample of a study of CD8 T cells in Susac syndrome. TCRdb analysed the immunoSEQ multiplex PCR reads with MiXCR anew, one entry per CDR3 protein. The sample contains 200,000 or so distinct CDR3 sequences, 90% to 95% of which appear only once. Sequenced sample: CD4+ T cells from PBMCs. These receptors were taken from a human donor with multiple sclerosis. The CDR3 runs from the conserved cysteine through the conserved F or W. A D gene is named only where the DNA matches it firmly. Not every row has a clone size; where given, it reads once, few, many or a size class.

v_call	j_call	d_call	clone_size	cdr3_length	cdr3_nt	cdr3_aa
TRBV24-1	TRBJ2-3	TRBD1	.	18	TGTGCCACCAGTGATAGTTATGACCCGCAGGGGGGCACAGATACGCAGTATTTT	CATSDSYDPQGGTDTQYF
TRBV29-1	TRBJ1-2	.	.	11	TGCAGCGTTTGGGACACTCTTGGCTACACCTTC	CSVWDTLGYTF
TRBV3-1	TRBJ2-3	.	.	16	TGTGCCAGCAGCCAAAACGTTCTTTACGGCACAGATACGCAGTATTTT	CASSQNVLYGTDTQYF
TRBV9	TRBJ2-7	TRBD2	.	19	TGTGCCAGCAGCGCGGGACTAGCGGGCGACTCCCATAGCTCCTACGAGCAGTACTTC	CASSAGLAGDSHSSYEQYF
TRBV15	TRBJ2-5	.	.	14	TGTGCCACCAGCAGAGAGCAGGGCGTGGAGACCCAGTACTTC	CATSREQGVETQYF
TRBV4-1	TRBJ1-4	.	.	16	TGCGCCAGCAGCCAACAGGGGACTTCAACTAATGAAAAACTGTTTTTT	CASSQQGTSTNEKLFF
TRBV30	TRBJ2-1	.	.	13	TGTGCCTGGAAGACATATGGGCGCAATGAGCAGTTCTTC	CAWKTYGRNEQFF
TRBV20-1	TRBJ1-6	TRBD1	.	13	TGCAGTGCCCGAGACAGGGTTAATTCACCCCTCCACTTT	CSARDRVNSPLHF
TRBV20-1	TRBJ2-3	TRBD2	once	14	TGCAGTGCTAGGTTGGGCGGGGGGGCAGATACGCAGTATTTT	CSARLGGGADTQYF
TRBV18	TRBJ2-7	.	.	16	TGTGCCAGCTCACCATTAGAACAGGGCCTCTCCTACGAGCAGTACTTC	CASSPLEQGLSYEQYF
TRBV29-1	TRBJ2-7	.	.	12	TGCAGCTTCAACGGGGACACCTACGAGCAGTACTTC	CSFNGDTYEQYF
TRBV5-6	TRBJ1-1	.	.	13	TGTGCCAGCAGCTTGTTTTCTGCTCTAACGGCTTTCTTT	CASSLFSALTAFF
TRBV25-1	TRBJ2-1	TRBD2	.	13	TGTGCCAGTCTCCCGGGGGGTTACAATGAGCAGTTCTTC	CASLPGGYNEQFF
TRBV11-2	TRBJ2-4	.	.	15	TGTGCCAGCAGCGACTCTCGATTAATCATGGCCATTCAGTACTTC	CASSDSRLIMAIQYF
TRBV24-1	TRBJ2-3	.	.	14	TGTGCCACCAGTCCCCGGGGAACAGAAGATACGCAGTATTTT	CATSPRGTEDTQYF
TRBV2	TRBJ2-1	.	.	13	TGTGCCAGCATCCCGGGACTCCTTCTACGGGGGTTCTTC	CASIPGLLLRGFF
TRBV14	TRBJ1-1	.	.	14	TGTGCCAGCAGCCAGCAGGAATGGAACACTGAAGCTTTCTTT	CASSQQEWNTEAFF
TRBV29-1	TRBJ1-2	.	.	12	TGCAGCGTCGAAAAAACAGGTGGAGGCTACACCTTC	CSVEKTGGGYTF
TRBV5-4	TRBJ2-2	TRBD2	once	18	TGTGCCAGCAGCCTTGCTATCTCAGGACTAGCGTACACCGGGGAGCTGTTTTTT	CASSLAISGLAYTGELFF
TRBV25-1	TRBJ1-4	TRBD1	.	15	TGTGCCAGCAGTGATACCGGGACAGGGGATGAAAAACTGTTTTTT	CASSDTGTGDEKLFF
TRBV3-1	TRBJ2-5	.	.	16	TGTGCCAGCAGCATCCAAAACGGCGTGGGTGCAGAGACCCAGTACTTC	CASSIQNGVGAETQYF
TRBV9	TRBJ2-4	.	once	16	TGTGCCAGCAGCCGCGCCCACCCCTCCGCCAGGAACATTCAGTACTTC	CASSRAHPSARNIQYF
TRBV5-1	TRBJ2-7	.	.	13	TGCGCCAGCAGCTCCCCGGACAGCTACGAGCAGTACTTC	CASSSPDSYEQYF
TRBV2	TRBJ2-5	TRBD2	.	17	TGTGCCAGCAGTAAAAGACTAGCGGGGCCCTTTCAAGAGACCCAGTACTTC	CASSKRLAGPFQETQYF
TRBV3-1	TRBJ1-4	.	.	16	TGTGCCAGCAGCCAATTCCAGGGCCCAACTAATGAAAAACTGTTTTTT	CASSQFQGPTNEKLFF
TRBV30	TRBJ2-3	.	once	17	TGTGCCTGGAGTGAAGTGGGAGTGGGAACACTCACAGATACGCAGTATTTT	CAWSEVGVGTLTDTQYF
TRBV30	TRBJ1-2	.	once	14	TGTGCCTGGACACCCGGAGGATCATACTATGGCTACACCTTC	CAWTPGGSYYGYTF
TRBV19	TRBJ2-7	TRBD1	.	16	TGTGCCAGTAGGGAGACAGGGGGCGCCGATGGGGGAGAGCAGTACTTC	CASRETGGADGGEQYF
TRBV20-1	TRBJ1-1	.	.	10	TGCAGTGCTATGGCCACAGGGGCTTTCTTT	CSAMATGAFF
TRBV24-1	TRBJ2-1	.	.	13	TGTGCCACCAGTGATTTGACGGGCTCTGAGCAGTTCTTC	CATSDLTGSEQFF
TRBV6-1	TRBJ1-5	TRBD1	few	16	TGTGCCAGCAGTGGGCAGGGGGCGGTGAGCAATCAGCCCCAGCATTTT	CASSGQGAVSNQPQHF
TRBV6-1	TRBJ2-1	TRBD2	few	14	TGTGCCAGCAGGGGTACGGGACTAATCAATGAGCAGTTCTTC	CASRGTGLINEQFF
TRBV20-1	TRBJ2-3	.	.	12	TGCACCCCGAAGGAGAGTGCAGATACGCAGTATTTT	CTPKESADTQYF
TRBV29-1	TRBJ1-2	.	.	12	TGCAGCCTGGTAGAGGGAGGAAGCGGCTACACCTTC	CSLVEGGSGYTF
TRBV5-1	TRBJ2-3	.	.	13	TGCGCCAGCAGGGGCCGCCCGCCAGATACGCAGTATTTT	CASRGRPPDTQYF
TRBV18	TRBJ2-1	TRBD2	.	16	TGTGCCAGCTCACGGGCACGGGGGGTCCCCCTTGGTGAGCAGTTCTTC	CASSRARGVPLGEQFF
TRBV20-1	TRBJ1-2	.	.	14	TGCAGTGCTATCCGGAACCCCGGGCCCTATGGCTACACCTTC	CSAIRNPGPYGYTF
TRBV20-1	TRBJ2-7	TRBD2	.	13	TGCAGTGCAAGACTAGCGGGGACCTACGAGCAGTACTTC	CSARLAGTYEQYF
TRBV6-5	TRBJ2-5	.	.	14	TGTGCCAGCAGTTACTCGGGGAGGCAAGAGACCCAGTACTTC	CASSYSGRQETQYF
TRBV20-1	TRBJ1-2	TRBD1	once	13	TGCAGTGCCGGACAGGGGTCCAACTATGGCTACACCTTC	CSAGQGSNYGYTF
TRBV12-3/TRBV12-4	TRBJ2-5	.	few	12	TGTGCCAGCAGTTTAGATTGGGAGACCCAGTACTTC	CASSLDWETQYF
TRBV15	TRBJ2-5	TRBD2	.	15	TGTGCCACCAGCACCCGAACGGTGCGGGGGAGGACCCAGTACTTC	CATSTRTVRGRTQYF
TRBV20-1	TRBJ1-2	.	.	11	TGCAGCCCTAGAGGATACTATGGCTACACCTTC	CSPRGYYGYTF